The 14 T cell receptor beta chains below were found in one sample sequenced in a study of shared clonotypes between healthy human individuals. Sequenced by immunoSEQ multiplex PCR; TCRdb stores in-frame clones only, minus some. Among approximately 400,000 clones listed, 90% to 98% were seen once. Specimen: memory CD8+ T cells sorted from blood. Subset reported: CD45RO+ cells pooled with CCR7-negative TemRA cells. The origin of the receptors is a man aged 25 to 45 in good health.

V and J are TRBV7-2 and TRBJ1-2; D perhaps matches TRBD1 (5 bases). Trimming took 6 bases from V and 1 from J, leaving 18 bases between them. The CDR3 is 16 amino acids. Germline V gene data show CDR1 as SGHTA and CDR2 as FQGNSA. CDR3 sequence: CASRLRTGPRNYGYTF. CDR3 bases: TGTGCCAGCAGGCTAAGGACGGGACCACGTAACTATGGCTACACCTTC.

The chain carries TRBV7-2 and TRBJ1-5; no clear D. The CDR3 has 18 amino acids. Per the germline V gene, CDR1 is SGHTA and CDR2 is FQGNSA. Trimming removed 0 bases from V and 1 base from J, with 16 bases in between. The CDR3 loop is CASSLALRSGASNQPQHF. CDR3 in DNA: TGTGCCAGCAGCTTAGCGCTCCGGTCCGGAGCCAGCAATCAGCCCCAGCATTTT.

The chain is built from TRBV25-1 and TRBJ2-1, with TRBD2 matching over 11 bases. This CDR3 has 14 amino acids. Trimming took 8 bases from V and 8 from J; bases not matched to a gene: 8. Germline V gene lookup returns CDR1 MGHDK and CDR2 SYGVNS. CDR3 sequence (DNA): TGTGCCAGCCACGCTAGCGGGAGGTCCGATGAGCAGTTCTTC. As protein: CASHASGRSDEQFF.

With regard to this clone: Other nucleotide sequences from this sample produce the same CDR3. This rearrangement joins TRBV5-1 to TRBJ2-3; D possibly corresponds to TRBD2 (6 bases). The germline V gene encodes CDR1 SGHRS and CDR2 YFSETQ. The V end was cut by 4 bases, the J end by 0 bases, with 6 bases between. The CDR3 has 13 amino acids. CDR3 nucleotide sequence: TGCGCCAGCAGCGGGACTAGCACAGATACGCAGTATTTT. As protein: CASSGTSTDTQYF. Variable domain in full (rest from reference TRBV5-1 and TRBJ2-3): KAGVTQTPRYLIKTRGQQVTLSCSPISGHRSVSWYQQTPGQGLQFLFEYFSETQRNKGNFPGRFSGRQFSNSRSEMNVSTLELGDSALYLCASSGTSTDTQYFGPGTRLTVL.

The chain links TRBV5-1 to TRBJ1-1, with a weak D call TRBD1 (6 bases). Germline V gene data show CDR1 as SGHRS and CDR2 as YFSETQ. Trimming left V 2 bases short and J 5 bases short, with 10 bases between. This CDR3 region has 13 residues. CDR3 in amino acids: CASSFMDRTEAFF. The CDR3 DNA reads as TGCGCCAGCAGCTTTATGGACAGAACTGAAGCTTTCTTT.

The chain employs TRBV7-2 and TRBJ1-1, with 8 bases aligning to TRBD1. V was pared by 4 bases and J by 4 bases, with 5 bases of the junction left unmatched. Germline CDR1 is SGHTA and CDR2 is FQGNSA. This CDR3 contains 14 residues. The CDR3 loop reads CASSYLTGGTEAFF. CDR3 sequence (DNA): TGTGCCAGCAGCTACTTAACAGGGGGCACTGAAGCTTTCTTT. The complete variable domain, with remaining parts taken from reference TRBV7-2 and TRBJ1-1, reads GAGVSQSPSNKVTEKGKDVELRCDPISGHTALYWYRQSLGQGLEFLIYFQGNSAPDKSGLPSDRFSAERTGGSVSTLTIQRTQQEDSAVYLCASSYLTGGTEAFFGQGTRLTVV.

V gene TRBV2 combines with J gene TRBJ1-5, with a weak D call TRBD1 (6 bases). This CDR3 is 14 amino acids long. From germline, CDR1 is SNHLY and CDR2 FYNNEI. With 6 bases removed from V and 3 bases from J, the gap between germline ends came to 12 bases. CDR3 DNA: TGTGCCAGCAGCCAGGGGTGGGACAATCAGCCCCAGCATTTT. It codes for CASSQGWDNQPQHF.

The chain couples TRBV29-1 to TRBJ2-7; 8 bases align to TRBD2. The V segment lost 7 bases and the J segment 2 bases; nucleotides outside the gene matches: 4. The germline CDR1 and CDR2 sequences are SQVTM and ANQGSEA. The CDR3 length is 12 residues. The CDR3 nucleotides read TGCAGCGCGAGCGGGAGCGCCTACGAGCAGTACTTC. The encoded protein is CSASGSAYEQYF.

The chain couples TRBV7-9 to TRBJ2-5; D could derive from TRBD1 or TRBD2 (5 bases each). This CDR3 has 14 residues. Germline CDR1 SEHNR, CDR2 FQNEAQ (reference sequence). The V gene lost 2 bases and the J gene lost 5 bases, with 12 bases spanning the gap. The CDR3 sequence is CASSLLAGAETQYF. The DNA of the CDR3 is TGTGCCAGCAGCTTACTCGCCGGGGCCGAGACCCAGTACTTC.

This clone was recorded once. V usage is TRBV5-1 and J usage is TRBJ2-1; D is possibly TRBD1 or TRBD2 (5 bases each). The CDR3 covers 16 residues. Germline CDR1 SGHRS, CDR2 YFSETQ. The ends were cut back, 4 bases at V and 7 bases at J, with 21 bases in the middle. CDR3 coding DNA: TGCGCCAGCAGCCCGGGGCTAGTTAGGATGGGGAATGAGCAGTTCTTC. This codes for CASSPGLVRMGNEQFF.

Here the CDR3 reads CSARSTDTQYF. The DNA of the CDR3 is TGCAGTGCTAGGAGCACAGATACGCAGTATTTT. This chain connects TRBV20-1 to TRBJ2-3, with no clear D. This CDR3 spans 11 amino acids. Trimming shortened V by 3 bases and J by 0 bases, and 1 base separated the two germline ends. Looked up from germline, CDR1 is DFQATT and CDR2 is SNEGSKA (reference sequence).

The chain combines TRBV11-1 with TRBJ2-3; D may be TRBD1 (6 bases). Germline CDR1 and CDR2: SGHAT and FQDESV (reference sequence). The CDR3 extends over 16 amino acids. V shed 5 bases and J shed 2 bases, with 17 bases lying between them. For the CDR3, the DNA is TGTGCCAGCAGCGCAGGACAGTTCAAATTCACAGATACGCAGTATTTT. Its translation is CASSAGQFKFTDTQYF.

For this clone: The junction and the germline gene differ at one end; a read error may be behind it. The V gene is TRBV2, the J gene TRBJ1-3; D possibly corresponds to TRBD1 (5 bases). The V gene's germline CDR1 is SNHLY and CDR2 FYNNEI. This CDR3 contains 13 residues. The CDR3 DNA sequence: TGTGCCAGCAGTGCAGACAGCGGAAGCACCATATATTTT. Translation: CASSADSGSTIYF.

This rearrangement joins TRBV5-1 to TRBJ2-1; D gene uncertain. The CDR3 is made up of 16 amino acids. Germline-derived CDR1 and CDR2 are SGHRS and YFSETQ. Trimming stripped 2 bases from V and 6 bases from J, with 18 bases between. For the CDR3, the DNA is TGCGCCAGCAGCTTAGGAACCAAGGGCCTTAGCAATGAGCAGTTCTTC. Residues: CASSLGTKGLSNEQFF.